This T cell receptor (beta chain) was found in a study of blood T cells in healthy people across ages. Study-wide results and caveats: Age showed a roughly linear inverse relationship with TCR beta diversity per million T cells.

Primers used in a second PCR of roughly 6 to 12 cycles were a sample-barcoded 5' primer and a J-beta primer mix. Each single sample gave us at least 2.5 million CDR3-containing paired-end reads. MiXCR, applied by TCRdb to the 5' RACE reads, yields one record per CDR3 protein. The profile shows fewer than 2 million distinct CDR3 sequences, approximately 39% of them singletons. V lost 4 bases and J lost 5, with 24 bases in between. The CDR3 has 17 amino acids. Germline assignment: CDR1 SGDLS and CDR2 YYNGEE. This clonotype came up once. Its target is unknown. This chain links TRBV9 with TRBJ1-2, with D perhaps matching TRBD1 (6 bases). Source material: blood. This TCR was recovered from a human donor in good health. The CDR3 loop is CASSPRSQFQGSYGYTF. The CDR3 nucleotides are TGTGCCAGCAGCCCGCGCTCACAGTTCCAGGGGTCGTATGGCTACACCTTC.